What follows are 13 T cell receptor beta chains derived from one specimen sequenced in a study of control samples from healthy donors and cancer patients. The data were produced by immunoSEQ multiplex PCR, yet TCRdb's version contains in-frame clones alone and is incomplete. The sample records just under 75,000 clones, more than 75% being singletons. The specimen was blood. The receptors here all came from a woman aged 50 to 65 in good health.

This chain connects TRBV7-9 to TRBJ2-2; TRBD1 or TRBD2 may be the D gene (5 bases each). Germline V CDR1 and CDR2: SEHNR, FQNEAQ (reference sequence). The germline V and J ends were trimmed by 0 bases and 3 bases, with 8 bases remaining between them. The CDR3 length is 15 residues. The DNA of the CDR3 is TGTGCCAGCAGCTTAGCGGGACCCGACACCGGGGAGCTGTTTTTT. Protein: CASSLAGPDTGELFF.

This rearrangement joins TRBV15 to TRBJ1-1; D not resolved. V dropped 1 base and J dropped 3 bases, with 9 bases sitting between them. This CDR3 spans 14 amino acids. Germline values: CDR1 LNHNV, CDR2 YYDKDF (reference sequence). CDR3 sequence reads: CATSRGQLDTEAFF. In DNA form, the CDR3 reads TGTGCCACCAGCAGAGGGCAGTTGGACACTGAAGCTTTCTTT.

CDR3 sequence reads: CASSLAVSGRYNEQFF. CDR3 sequence (DNA): TGTGCCAGCAGCTTGGCTGTTAGCGGTAGATACAATGAGCAGTTCTTC. V usage is TRBV5-4 and J usage is TRBJ2-1; perhaps TRBD2 as D (6 bases). Germline CDR1 and CDR2: SGHNT and YYREEE (reference sequence). V lost 0 bases and J lost 4, with 14 bases in between. The length of the CDR3 is 16 residues.

The chain joins TRBV29-1 to TRBJ1-2; D is unresolved. CDR3 length equals 10 residues. Germline values: CDR1 SQVTM, CDR2 ANQGSEA. The ends were cut back, 5 bases at V and 8 bases at J, with 9 bases in the middle. CDR3 coding DNA: TGCAGCGTTCAAGGGAACGGCTACACCTTC. The encoded protein is CSVQGNGYTF.

The chain recombines TRBV3-1 (or the pseudogene TRBV3-2) with TRBJ2-2; 7 bases map to TRBD1. From germline, CDR1 is LGHDT and CDR2 YNNKEL (reference sequence). Unmatched junction bases numbered 4, after V lost 4 bases and J lost 8 bases. CDR3 length: 13 amino acids. CDR3 loop: CASSPRTGGELFF. CDR3 DNA sequence: TGTGCCAGCAGCCCCCGGACAGGAGGGGAGCTGTTTTTT.

V gene TRBV10-1 combines with J gene TRBJ1-5; TRBD1 is a possible D gene (5 bases). Germline values: CDR1 WNHNN, CDR2 SYGVQD (reference sequence). This CDR3 is 15 amino acids long. The ends were cut back, 5 bases at V and 0 bases at J, with 11 bases in the middle. CDR3 DNA: TGCGCCAGCAGTTTTCGGGACGATAGCAATCAGCCCCAGCATTTT. As protein: CASSFRDDSNQPQHF.

This clone was found a few times. The V and J genes are TRBV9 and TRBJ2-2; tentative D call: TRBD2 (5 bases). This CDR3 region has 17 residues. From germline, CDR1 is SGDLS and CDR2 YYNGEE. V was trimmed by 1 base and J by 0 bases, leaving 13 bases between them. This CDR3 is CASSVSLKRPNTGELFF. The CDR3 coding sequence is TGTGCCAGCAGCGTAAGTTTAAAGCGGCCGAACACCGGGGAGCTGTTTTTT.

The V call is TRBV5-1, the J call TRBJ2-2, with 7 bases lining up with TRBD2. Germline assignment: CDR1 SGHRS and CDR2 YFSETQ. The CDR3 runs to 18 residues. With 4 bases clipped from V and 0 bases from J, the junction kept 12 bases outside the gene matches. The CDR3 here is CASSREAMAGANTGELFF. The CDR3 nucleotides read TGCGCCAGCAGCAGAGAAGCCATGGCGGGAGCGAACACCGGGGAGCTGTTTTTT. Full variable domain (remainder filled in from reference TRBV5-1 and TRBJ2-2): KAGVTQTPRYLIKTRGQQVTLSCSPISGHRSVSWYQQTPGQGLQFLFEYFSETQRNKGNFPGRFSGRQFSNSRSEMNVSTLELGDSALYLCASSREAMAGANTGELFFGEGSRLTVL.

V is TRBV10-3 and J is TRBJ1-1; D gene ambiguous. V was pared by 10 bases and J by 1 base, with 16 bases between. CDR1 is ENHRY and CDR2 is SYGVKD in the germline V gene. The CDR3 extends over 14 amino acids. DNA of the CDR3: TGTGCCACCCGCCCCCGGGCCGAGAACACTGAAGCTTTCTTT. This gives the protein CATRPRAENTEAFF.

CDR3 nucleotide sequence: TGTGCCAGCAGCCCGAGCCCTAGCGGGAGTTCAGGCGAGCAGTACTTC. It specifies CASSPSPSGSSGEQYF. The chain carries TRBV3-1 (or the pseudogene TRBV3-2) and TRBJ2-7; TRBD2 aligns across 10 bases. Germline V gene sequence: CDR1 LGHDT, CDR2 YNNKEL (reference sequence). Trimming removed 4 bases from V and 6 bases from J; junction bases left unmatched: 12. This CDR3 contains 16 residues.

The gene calls are TRBV28 and TRBJ2-7, with D possibly called TRBD1 or TRBD2 (7 bases each). Trimming removed 7 bases at V and 2 bases at J, with 24 bases between. The germline V gene encodes CDR1 MDHEN and CDR2 SYDVKM. This CDR3 spans 17 amino acids. CDR3 amino acids: CASTPPGGTVEPYEQYF. As DNA, the CDR3 is TGTGCCAGCACCCCTCCCGGGGGGACAGTGGAACCCTACGAGCAGTACTTC. Looking up the rest from reference TRBV28 and TRBJ2-7 gives the full variable domain: DVKVTQSSRYLVKRTGEKVFLECVQDMDHENMFWYRQDPGLGLRLIYFSYDVKMKEKGDIPEGYSVSREKKERFSLILESASTNQTSMYLCASTPPGGTVEPYEQYFGPGTRLTVT.

This chain joins TRBV3-1 (or the pseudogene TRBV3-2) and TRBJ1-2; D possibly corresponds to TRBD1 (6 bases). The V end lost 3 bases, the J end lost 3 bases, and 14 bases lay between the germline ends. Germline values: CDR1 LGHDT, CDR2 YNNKEL (reference sequence). The CDR3 totals 15 residues. The DNA of the CDR3 is TGTGCCAGCAGCCAGGACAACAGGGCAGACTATGGCTACACCTTC. Translation gives CASSQDNRADYGYTF.

V gene TRBV11-2 combines with J gene TRBJ2-3; TRBD2 is a possible D gene (6 bases). Between the trimmed V and J ends, which lost 1 base and 2 bases, there was a span of 10 bases. Germline V gives CDR1 SGHAT, CDR2 FQNNGV. The CDR3 is 15 amino acids. CDR3 region: CASSLGASDTDTQYF. CDR3 sequence (DNA): TGTGCCAGCAGCTTAGGAGCTAGCGACACAGATACGCAGTATTTT. Together with reference TRBV11-2 and TRBJ2-3, the CDR3 gives the full variable domain: EAGVAQSPRYKIIEKRQSVAFWCNPISGHATLYWYQQILGQGPKLLIQFQNNGVVDDSQLPKDRFSAERLKGVDSTLKIQPAKLEDSAVYLCASSLGASDTDTQYFGPGTRLTVL.